Following are 28 T cell receptor beta chains from one sample sequenced in a study of blood T cell repertoires in COVID-19. Generated by immunoSEQ multiplex PCR, the TCRdb table keeps only in-frame clones and is missing some. The sample includes just over 300,000 clones, roughly nine tenths seen only once; the top ten take over 1.5%. Sequencing was done on a sample of peripheral blood. These receptors came from a young woman with COVID-19, enrolled during active disease.

This clone has ten or more counts. The rearrangement joins TRBV4-1 to TRBJ2-7; 9 bases are a match to TRBD1. The CDR3 has 16 residues. Trimming at V came to 0 bases and at J to 4 bases, leaving 7 bases not matched to a gene. The germline gives CDR1 MGHRA, CDR2 YSYEKL. CDR3 sequence: CASSQDSTGGLYEQYV. DNA for the CDR3: TGCGCCAGCAGCCAAGACTCAACAGGGGGCTTATACGAGCAGTACGTC.

The chain links TRBV7-8 to TRBJ2-7; 7 bases line up with TRBD1. There are 13 residues in the CDR3. Germline loops: CDR1 SGHVS, CDR2 FQNEAQ. Trimming at V came to 5 bases and at J to 6 bases, leaving 7 bases not matched to a gene. The CDR3 coding sequence is TGTGCCAGCAGCCCGAAGTACAGGGGCGAGCAGTACGTC. As protein: CASSPKYRGEQYV.

The V gene is TRBV5-4, the J gene TRBJ2-5; the D gene is possibly TRBD2 (5 bases). V was clipped by 0 bases and J by 1 base, with 7 bases between them. CDR1 is SGHNT, CDR2 YYREEE, per germline (reference sequence). The CDR3 runs 14 residues. The chain's CDR3 is CASSLARGQETQYF. In DNA, the CDR3 is TGTGCCAGCAGCTTGGCCCGGGGCCAAGAGACCCAGTACTTC.

The chain is built from TRBV10-3 and TRBJ1-1, with 7 bases fitting TRBD1. The CDR3 extends over 14 amino acids. Germline CDR1 reads ENHRY; CDR2 reads SYGVKD. The V and J ends lost 4 bases and 9 bases, in that order; junction bases with no gene match: 11. As DNA, the CDR3 is TGTGCCATCAGTGCTCAGGGGGGCGTTAGTCAAGCTTTCTTT. This encodes CAISAQGGVSQAFF.

The V call is TRBV28, the J call TRBJ1-3; 7 bases are shared with TRBD1. Losses at the gene ends were 6 bases for V and 4 bases for J; bases not matched to a gene: 9. This CDR3 comprises 15 residues. The germline V gene has CDR1 MDHEN and CDR2 SYDVKM. CDR3 in amino acids: CASSLQGSGGNTIYF. For the CDR3, the DNA is TGTGCCAGCAGCTTACAGGGGTCTGGGGGAAACACCATATATTTT.

The chain employs TRBV4-3 and TRBJ1-6; 7 bases fit TRBD1. V dropped 3 bases and J dropped 12; count of bases not matched to a gene: 5. The CDR3 has 13 residues. CDR1 and CDR2 from the germline V gene are LGHNA and YSLEER. The CDR3 region has the DNA TGCGCCAGCAGCCATCTTAACAGGGGACCCCTCCACTTT. It yields the protein CASSHLNRGPLHF.

The chain links TRBV5-1 to TRBJ2-3, with 12 bases identical to TRBD2. Germline loops: CDR1 SGHRS, CDR2 YFSETQ. The CDR3 runs 17 residues. The ends lost 2 bases at V and 2 bases at J; junction bases unmatched: 6. The CDR3 sequence is CASSFTSGGSNTDTQYF. The CDR3 coding sequence is TGCGCCAGCAGCTTTACTAGCGGGGGGTCAAACACAGATACGCAGTATTTT.

This sequence joins TRBV28 and TRBJ2-3; 7 bases line up with TRBD2. Germline V gives CDR1 MDHEN, CDR2 SYDVKM. Trimming at V came to 8 bases and at J to 2 bases, leaving 7 bases not matched to a gene. The CDR3 runs to 14 residues. The CDR3 region has the DNA TGTGCCAGCCTCCAGCGGGGCTACACAGATACGCAGTATTTT. Its translation is CASLQRGYTDTQYF. The full variable domain, completed using reference TRBV28 and TRBJ2-3, is DVKVTQSSRYLVKRTGEKVFLECVQDMDHENMFWYRQDPGLGLRLIYFSYDVKMKEKGDIPEGYSVSREKKERFSLILESASTNQTSMYLCASLQRGYTDTQYFGPGTRLTVL.

The genes are TRBV7-8 and TRBJ2-3; TRBD2 agrees at 8 bases. The CDR3 loop spans 17 amino acids. CDR1 and CDR2 from the germline V gene are SGHVS and FQNEAQ. V was clipped by 1 base and J by 3 bases; unmatched bases: 9. The CDR3: CASSLDFGGAATDTQYF. CDR3 nucleotide sequence: TGTGCCAGCAGCTTAGACTTCGGGGGGGCCGCGACAGATACGCAGTATTTT.

The rearrangement joins TRBV5-1 to TRBJ1-6; D unresolved. The CDR3 has 17 residues. V lost 0 bases and J lost 4, with 14 bases in between. Per germline, CDR1 SGHRS and CDR2 YFSETQ. The CDR3 loop is CASSLEIGTAYNSPLHF. The DNA of the CDR3 is TGCGCCAGCAGCTTGGAAATAGGCACAGCTTATAATTCACCCCTCCACTTT.

V usage is TRBV7-9 and J usage is TRBJ2-3, with D uncertain. Germline CDR1 and CDR2: SEHNR and FQNEAQ (reference sequence). The V end was cut by 1 base, the J end by 7 bases, with 9 bases between. The CDR3 length is 13 residues. DNA of the CDR3: TGTGCCAGCAGCTTAGTAGTCTCTTATACGCAGTATTTT. This codes for CASSLVVSYTQYF.

CDR3 sequence reads: CASSFAGDGYEQFF. CDR3 DNA: TGTGCCAGCAGTTTCGCGGGGGACGGCTATGAGCAGTTCTTC. The rearrangement joins TRBV28 to TRBJ2-1; 7 nucleotides match TRBD2. The CDR3 is 14 residues long. Germline V gene lookup returns CDR1 MDHEN and CDR2 SYDVKM. V was clipped by 3 bases and J by 8 bases; unmatched bases: 7.

The rearrangement joins TRBV29-1 to TRBJ1-1, with D possibly TRBD1 on 5 matching bases. Between the trimmed V and J ends, which lost 7 bases and 2 bases, there was a span of 11 bases. CDR1 and CDR2 from the germline V gene are SQVTM and ANQGSEA. This CDR3 has 12 residues. The CDR3 sequence is CSGRDLNTEAFF. The CDR3 nucleotides are TGCAGCGGCCGGGACTTAAACACTGAAGCTTTCTTT.

The gene calls are TRBV19 and TRBJ1-2; no firm D call. Germline CDR1 is LNHDA and CDR2 is SQIVND (reference sequence). V gave up 7 bases and J gave up 4 bases, with 13 bases separating them. The CDR3 is 13 amino acids. The CDR3 DNA reads TGTGCCAGTACCCCAAATGGAGGCTATGGCTACACCTTC. This sequence encodes CASTPNGGYGYTF.

The chain has TRBV30 and TRBJ1-3, with D tentatively TRBD1 (5 bases). Germline-derived CDR1 and CDR2 are GTSNPN and SVGIG (reference sequence). This CDR3 has 16 amino acids. The V and J ends lost 8 bases and 0 bases respectively, with 20 bases between them. The CDR3 here is CAQTVGSFLSGNTIYF. The CDR3 DNA sequence: TGTGCCCAGACAGTGGGGTCTTTCCTCTCTGGAAACACCATATATTTT.

The V and J genes are TRBV5-5 and TRBJ2-5; maybe TRBD2 (5 bases). The CDR3 loop spans 15 amino acids. The V gene lost 0 bases and the J gene lost 6 bases, with 15 bases spanning the gap. The germline V gene encodes CDR1 SGHKS and CDR2 YYEKEE (reference sequence). CDR3 sequence reads: CASSLGVRAGKTQYF. The CDR3 region has the DNA TGTGCCAGCAGCTTGGGTGTGAGGGCCGGGAAGACCCAGTACTTC.

V gene TRBV30 combines with J gene TRBJ1-2; possibly TRBD1 for D (5 bases). V lost 0 bases to trimming and J lost 3 bases, with 14 bases between them. The CDR3 is 15 residues long. Looked up from germline, CDR1 is GTSNPN and CDR2 is SVGIG (reference sequence). In DNA form, the CDR3 reads TGTGCCTGGAGTGTGTTTTTTGGGGGGGACTATGGCTACACCTTC. It is translated as CAWSVFFGGDYGYTF.

This chain uses TRBV19 with TRBJ1-1, with 7 bases that match TRBD1. V lost 9 bases and J lost 5; bases outside the gene matches: 9. The length of the CDR3 is 13 residues. From germline, CDR1 is LNHDA and CDR2 SQIVND (reference sequence). The CDR3, as DNA: TGTGCCAGCGCCACAGGGGCGCAAACTGAAGCTTTCTTT. Translated: CASATGAQTEAFF.

This chain joins TRBV30 and TRBJ2-7, with 7 nucleotides matching TRBD1. The CDR3 has 13 amino acids. CDR1 is GTSNPN and CDR2 is SVGIG in the germline V gene (reference sequence). V gave up 6 bases and J gave up 2 bases; unmatched junction bases: 7. The CDR3 nucleotides read TGTGCCTGTACCCTTGGGACAGCCTACGAGCAGTACTTC. Its protein is CACTLGTAYEQYF.

The chain links TRBV5-1 to TRBJ2-5, with unresolved D. Trimming took 2 bases from V and 2 from J, leaving 7 bases between them. CDR1 SGHRS and CDR2 YFSETQ come from the germline V gene. This CDR3 has 13 amino acids. CDR3 in DNA: TGCGCCAGCAGCTTCAGGCTACAAGAGACCCAGTACTTC. Encoded protein: CASSFRLQETQYF. Together with reference TRBV5-1 and TRBJ2-5, the CDR3 gives the full variable domain: KAGVTQTPRYLIKTRGQQVTLSCSPISGHRSVSWYQQTPGQGLQFLFEYFSETQRNKGNFPGRFSGRQFSNSRSEMNVSTLELGDSALYLCASSFRLQETQYFGPGTRLLVL.

This chain uses TRBV7-2 with TRBJ2-7; 8 nucleotides match TRBD2. Per the germline V gene, CDR1 is SGHTA and CDR2 is FQGNSA. Trimming at V came to 5 bases and at J to 0 bases, leaving 6 bases not matched to a gene. The CDR3 loop spans 15 amino acids. CDR3 sequence (DNA): TGTGCCAGCAGCGTGGGACTAGGGAGCTCCTACGAGCAGTACTTC. This encodes CASSVGLGSSYEQYF.

This clone was detected only once. The chain couples TRBV2 to TRBJ1-4; D is possibly TRBD1 (5 bases). The CDR3 runs 15 residues. Trimming stripped 5 bases from V and 2 bases from J, with 12 bases between. Germline CDR1 and CDR2: SNHLY and FYNNEI. This CDR3 reads CASSLMGGTNEKLFF. The CDR3, as DNA: TGTGCCAGCAGTTTAATGGGGGGTACTAATGAAAAACTGTTTTTT.

This chain joins TRBV5-4 and TRBJ2-6, with 9 bases that match TRBD1. The J segment lost 2 bases and the V segment lost 4 bases, leaving 7 bases of the junction unmatched. The CDR3 is made up of 17 amino acids. Germline assignment: CDR1 SGHNT and CDR2 YYREEE (reference sequence). CDR3 amino acids: CASSARDRVPGANVLTF. The DNA for the CDR3 is TGTGCCAGCAGCGCCCGGGACAGGGTCCCTGGGGCCAACGTCCTGACTTTC.

V gene TRBV6-1 combines with J gene TRBJ2-1, with a tentative D call TRBD1 (6 bases). V was clipped by 0 bases and J by 3 bases, with 12 bases between them. The CDR3 sequence is 16 residues long. CDR1 and CDR2 (germline): MNHNS, SASEGT. The CDR3: CASSEARDRIYNEQFF. In nucleotides, the CDR3 is TGTGCCAGCAGTGAAGCGCGAGACAGGATCTACAATGAGCAGTTCTTC.

The sample holds one count of this clone. J is TRBJ2-3 and V is TRBV7-9, with TRBD2 identical over 10 bases. CDR1 and CDR2 (germline): SEHNR, FQNEAQ (reference sequence). The CDR3 is 13 amino acids. Trimming took 4 bases from V and 5 from J; bases not matched to a gene: 0. Here the CDR3 DNA reads TGTGCCAGCAGCTCTAGCGGGGGAGATACGCAGTATTTT. Translating it yields CASSSSGGDTQYF.

J is TRBJ2-3 and V is TRBV30, with 9 positions matching TRBD2. The ends lost 2 bases at V and 3 bases at J; junction bases unmatched: 6. Germline loops: CDR1 GTSNPN, CDR2 SVGIG (reference sequence). The CDR3 is 15 amino acids. The CDR3 region has the DNA TGTGCCTGGAGTAAGCTAGCGGGGCTAACAGATACGCAGTATTTT. Translated, it gives CAWSKLAGLTDTQYF.

This clone was seen a handful of times. The V call is TRBV19, the J call TRBJ2-1; D possibly corresponds to TRBD2 (5 bases). This CDR3 has 15 residues. V was trimmed by 3 bases and J by 0 bases, leaving 9 bases between them. The germline CDR1 and CDR2 sequences are LNHDA and SQIVND (reference sequence). Written as DNA, the CDR3 is TGTGCCAGTAGTATTTCTAGCTTCTCCTACAATGAGCAGTTCTTC. It translates to CASSISSFSYNEQFF. The full variable domain, with the rest looked up from reference TRBV19 and TRBJ2-1, is DGGITQSPKYLFRKEGQNVTLSCEQNLNHDAMYWYRQDPGQGLRLIYYSQIVNDFQKGDIAEGYSVSREKKESFPLTVTSAQKNPTAFYLCASSISSFSYNEQFFGPGTRLTVL.

This clone was recorded once. CDR3 in DNA: TGTGCCAGCAGCCAAGAACAGGGGTGGGGCATTCAGTACTTC. Amino acids: CASSQEQGWGIQYF. This rearrangement joins TRBV4-2 to TRBJ2-4; 7 bases map to TRBD1. CDR1 and CDR2 from the germline V gene are LGHNA and YNFKEQ. The J segment lost 9 bases and the V segment lost 0 bases, leaving 5 bases of the junction unmatched. The CDR3 has 14 amino acids.